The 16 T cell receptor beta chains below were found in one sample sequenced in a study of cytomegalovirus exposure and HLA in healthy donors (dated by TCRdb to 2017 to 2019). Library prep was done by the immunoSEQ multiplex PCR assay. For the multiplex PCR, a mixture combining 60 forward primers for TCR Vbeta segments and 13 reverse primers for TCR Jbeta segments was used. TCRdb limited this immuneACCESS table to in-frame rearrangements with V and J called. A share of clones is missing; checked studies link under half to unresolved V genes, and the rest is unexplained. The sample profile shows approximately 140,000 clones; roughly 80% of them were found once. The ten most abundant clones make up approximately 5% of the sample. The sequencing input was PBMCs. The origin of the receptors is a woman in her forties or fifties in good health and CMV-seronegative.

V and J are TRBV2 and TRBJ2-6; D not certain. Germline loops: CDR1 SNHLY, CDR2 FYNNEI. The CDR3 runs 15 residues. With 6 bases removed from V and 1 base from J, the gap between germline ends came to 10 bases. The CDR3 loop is CASSALASGANVLTF. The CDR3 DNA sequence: TGTGCCAGCAGCGCCCTGGCATCTGGGGCCAACGTCCTGACTTTC.

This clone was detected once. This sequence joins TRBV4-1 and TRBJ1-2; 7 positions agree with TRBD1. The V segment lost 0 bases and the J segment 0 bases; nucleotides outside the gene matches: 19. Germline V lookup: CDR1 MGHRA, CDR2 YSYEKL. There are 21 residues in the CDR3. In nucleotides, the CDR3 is TGCGCCAGCAGCCAAGATGGGCGGGGACAGCTTAAGATGGGGGCTAACTATGGCTACACCTTC. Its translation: CASSQDGRGQLKMGANYGYTF.

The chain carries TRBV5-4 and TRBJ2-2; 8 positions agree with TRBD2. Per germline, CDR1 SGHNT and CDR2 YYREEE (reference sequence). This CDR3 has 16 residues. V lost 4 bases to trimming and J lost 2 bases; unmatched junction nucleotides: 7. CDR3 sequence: CASSLDSGVNTGELFF. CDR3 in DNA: TGTGCCAGCAGCCTGGATAGCGGGGTAAACACCGGGGAGCTGTTTTTT.

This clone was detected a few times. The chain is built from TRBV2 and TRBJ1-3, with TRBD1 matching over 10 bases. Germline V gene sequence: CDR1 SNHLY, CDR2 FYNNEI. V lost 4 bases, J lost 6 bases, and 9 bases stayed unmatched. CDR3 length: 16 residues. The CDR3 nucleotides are TGTGCCAGCAGTGCCTACGGGACAGGGGATTTAAACACCATATATTTT. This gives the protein CASSAYGTGDLNTIYF.

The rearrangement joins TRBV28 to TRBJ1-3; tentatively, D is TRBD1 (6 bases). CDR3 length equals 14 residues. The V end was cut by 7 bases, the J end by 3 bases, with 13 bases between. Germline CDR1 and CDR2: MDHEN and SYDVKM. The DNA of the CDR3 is TGTGCCAGCACGGACAGTCTCGGTGGAAACACCATATATTTT. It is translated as CASTDSLGGNTIYF.

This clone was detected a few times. The chain's CDR3 is CASSDSLNTEAFF. The CDR3 region has the DNA TGTGCCAGCAGTGACAGTTTGAACACTGAAGCTTTCTTT. The V call is TRBV2, the J call TRBJ1-1; D remains unclear. CDR3 length: 13 residues. Deletions cut 3 bases from V and 0 bases from J, with 5 bases between. The germline V gene has CDR1 SNHLY and CDR2 FYNNEI.

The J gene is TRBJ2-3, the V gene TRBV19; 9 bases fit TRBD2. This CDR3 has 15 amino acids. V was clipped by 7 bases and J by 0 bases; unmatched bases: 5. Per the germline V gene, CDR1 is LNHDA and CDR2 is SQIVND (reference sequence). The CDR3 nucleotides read TGTGCCAGTACCCCTAGCGGGGTCAGCACAGATACGCAGTATTTT. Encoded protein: CASTPSGVSTDTQYF. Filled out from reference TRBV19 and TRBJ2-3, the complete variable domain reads DGGITQSPKYLFRKEGQNVTLSCEQNLNHDAMYWYRQDPGQGLRLIYYSQIVNDFQKGDIAEGYSVSREKKESFPLTVTSAQKNPTAFYLCASTPSGVSTDTQYFGPGTRLTVL.

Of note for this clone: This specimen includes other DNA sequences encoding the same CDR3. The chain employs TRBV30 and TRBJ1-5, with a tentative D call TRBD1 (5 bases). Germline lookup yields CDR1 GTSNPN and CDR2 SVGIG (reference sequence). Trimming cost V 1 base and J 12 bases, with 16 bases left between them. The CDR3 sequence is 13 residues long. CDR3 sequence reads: CAWSGGRGMHQHF. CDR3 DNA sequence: TGTGCCTGGAGTGGAGGGCGGGGGATGCACCAGCATTTT.

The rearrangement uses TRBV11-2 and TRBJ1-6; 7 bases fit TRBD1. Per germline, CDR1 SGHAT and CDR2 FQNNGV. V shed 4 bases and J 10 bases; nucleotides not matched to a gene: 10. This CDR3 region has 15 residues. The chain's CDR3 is CASSSTGTASSPLHF. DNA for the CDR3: TGTGCCAGCAGCTCGACCGGGACAGCCTCATCACCCCTCCACTTT. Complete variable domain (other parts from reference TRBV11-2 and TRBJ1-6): EAGVAQSPRYKIIEKRQSVAFWCNPISGHATLYWYQQILGQGPKLLIQFQNNGVVDDSQLPKDRFSAERLKGVDSTLKIQPAKLEDSAVYLCASSSTGTASSPLHFGNGTRLTVT.

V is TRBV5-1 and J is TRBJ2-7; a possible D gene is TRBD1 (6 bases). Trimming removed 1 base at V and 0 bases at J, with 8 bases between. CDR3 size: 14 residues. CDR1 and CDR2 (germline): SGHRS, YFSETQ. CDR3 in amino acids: CASSLMTGSYEQYF. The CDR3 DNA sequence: TGCGCCAGCAGCTTGATGACAGGCTCCTACGAGCAGTACTTC.

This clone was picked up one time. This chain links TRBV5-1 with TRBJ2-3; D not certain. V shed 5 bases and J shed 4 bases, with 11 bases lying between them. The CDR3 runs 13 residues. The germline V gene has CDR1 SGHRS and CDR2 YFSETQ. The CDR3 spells CASRTAASDTQYF. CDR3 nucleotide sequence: TGCGCCAGCAGAACGGCGGCTTCAGATACGCAGTATTTT. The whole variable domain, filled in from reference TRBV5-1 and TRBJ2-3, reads KAGVTQTPRYLIKTRGQQVTLSCSPISGHRSVSWYQQTPGQGLQFLFEYFSETQRNKGNFPGRFSGRQFSNSRSEMNVSTLELGDSALYLCASRTAASDTQYFGPGTRLTVL.

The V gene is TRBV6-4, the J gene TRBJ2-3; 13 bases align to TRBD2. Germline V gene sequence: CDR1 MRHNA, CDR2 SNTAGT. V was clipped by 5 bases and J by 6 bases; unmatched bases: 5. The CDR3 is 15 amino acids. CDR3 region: CASSQLAGGPDTQYF. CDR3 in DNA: TGTGCCAGCAGTCAACTAGCGGGGGGGCCTGATACGCAGTATTTT.

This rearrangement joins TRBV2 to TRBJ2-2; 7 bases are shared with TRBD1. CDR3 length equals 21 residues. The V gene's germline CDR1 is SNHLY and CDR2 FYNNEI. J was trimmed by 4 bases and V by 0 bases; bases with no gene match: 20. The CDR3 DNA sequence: TGTGCCAGCAGTGAAGCGCTTCGGGGCCGGGGAAGGGGGCGGCCCACCGGGGAGCTGTTTTTT. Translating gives CASSEALRGRGRGRPTGELFF. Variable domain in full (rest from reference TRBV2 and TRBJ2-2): EPEVTQTPSHQVTQMGQEVILRCVPISNHLYFYWYRQILGQKVEFLVSFYNNEISEKSEIFDDQFSVERPDGSNFTLKIRSTKLEDSAMYFCASSEALRGRGRGRPTGELFFGEGSRLTVL.

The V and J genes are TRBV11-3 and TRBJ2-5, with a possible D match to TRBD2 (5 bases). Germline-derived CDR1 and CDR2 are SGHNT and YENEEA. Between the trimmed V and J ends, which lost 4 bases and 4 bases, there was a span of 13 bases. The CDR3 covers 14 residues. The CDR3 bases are TGTGCCAGCAGCTCCGTCGGCGGAGGAGAGACCCAGTACTTC. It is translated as CASSSVGGGETQYF.

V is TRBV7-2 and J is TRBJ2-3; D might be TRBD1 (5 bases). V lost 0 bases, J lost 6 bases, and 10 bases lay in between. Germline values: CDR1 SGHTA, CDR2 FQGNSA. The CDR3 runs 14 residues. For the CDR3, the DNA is TGTGCCAGCAGCTTAGCCCAGGGTAGTGATACGCAGTATTTT. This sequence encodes CASSLAQGSDTQYF.

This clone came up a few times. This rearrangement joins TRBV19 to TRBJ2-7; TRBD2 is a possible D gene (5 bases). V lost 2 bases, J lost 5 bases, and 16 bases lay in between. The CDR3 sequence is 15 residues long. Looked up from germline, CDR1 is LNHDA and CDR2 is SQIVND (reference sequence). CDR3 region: CASSISSARGHEQYF. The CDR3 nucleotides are TGTGCCAGTAGTATAAGCTCCGCACGGGGTCACGAGCAGTACTTC. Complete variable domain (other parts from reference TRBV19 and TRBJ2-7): DGGITQSPKYLFRKEGQNVTLSCEQNLNHDAMYWYRQDPGQGLRLIYYSQIVNDFQKGDIAEGYSVSREKKESFPLTVTSAQKNPTAFYLCASSISSARGHEQYFGPGTRLTVT.